The 24 T cell receptor beta chains reported below all come from one sample, sequenced in a study of OX40 agonist ivuxolimab in advanced cancers. The assay was immunoSEQ multiplex PCR, and TCRdb's table has in-frame clones only and misses some. The sample holds tens of thousands of clones, approximately 90% seen once. Here the sequenced sample was CD4+ or CD8+ T cells sorted from blood, taken in a trial of the OX40 agonist ivuxolimab. These receptors all stem from an adult with an advanced solid tumor such as melanoma, head and neck, liver or kidney cancer.

The rearrangement links TRBV5-4 to TRBJ2-3; D is perhaps TRBD1 (6 bases). The V gene's germline CDR1 is SGHNT and CDR2 YYREEE (reference sequence). V was clipped by 4 bases and J by 3 bases, with 15 bases between them. The CDR3 covers 15 residues. As DNA, the CDR3 is TGTGCCAGCAGCGAAAGGTTTAGGGGGACAGATACGCAGTATTTT. Translation: CASSERFRGTDTQYF.

CDR3 DNA: TGTGCCAGCAGTTTACAGGCCTCTGGAAACACCATATATTTT. Its translation: CASSLQASGNTIYF. The chain recombines TRBV28 with TRBJ1-3; D is unclear. Trimming pared 2 bases from V and 0 bases from J, leaving 5 bases between. The CDR3 consists of 14 residues. Germline V gene lookup returns CDR1 MDHEN and CDR2 SYDVKM.

The chain links TRBV19 to TRBJ2-6, with D unclear. The CDR3 has 16 residues. Germline V gene data show CDR1 as LNHDA and CDR2 as SQIVND (reference sequence). Trimming left V 3 bases short and J 0 bases short, with 9 bases between. The CDR3 is CASSMGRTSGANVLTF. CDR3 DNA sequence: TGTGCCAGTAGTATGGGCAGGACCTCTGGGGCCAACGTCCTGACTTTC. The full variable domain, rest sourced from reference TRBV19 and TRBJ2-6, is DGGITQSPKYLFRKEGQNVTLSCEQNLNHDAMYWYRQDPGQGLRLIYYSQIVNDFQKGDIAEGYSVSREKKESFPLTVTSAQKNPTAFYLCASSMGRTSGANVLTFGAGSRLTVL.

This clone was recorded once. The rearrangement joins TRBV5-4 to TRBJ2-7; D might be TRBD2 (6 bases). The CDR3 runs to 17 residues. The V gene lost 4 bases and the J gene lost 4 bases, with 24 bases spanning the gap. Germline CDR1 and CDR2: SGHNT and YYREEE (reference sequence). CDR3 amino acids: CASSQEASAVVAYEQYF. CDR3 sequence (DNA): TGTGCCAGCAGCCAAGAAGCTAGCGCTGTGGTAGCGTACGAGCAGTACTTC.

The CDR3: CASSESPGELFF. The CDR3 nucleotides read TGTGCCAGCAGTGAATCGCCCGGGGAGCTGTTTTTT. This chain connects TRBV2 to TRBJ2-2; D unclear. CDR1 and CDR2 from the germline V gene are SNHLY and FYNNEI. CDR3 size: 12 residues. V was cut by 2 bases and J by 6 bases, with 4 bases left in between.

The chain recombines TRBV5-4 with TRBJ2-1, with 9 bases matching TRBD2. Trimming at V came to 4 bases and at J to 0 bases, leaving 2 bases not matched to a gene. Germline loops: CDR1 SGHNT, CDR2 YYREEE (reference sequence). This CDR3 has 15 residues. The CDR3 region has the DNA TGTGCCAGCAGCGCGGGACTAGCCTCCTACAATGAGCAGTTCTTC. Its translation: CASSAGLASYNEQFF.

The CDR3 DNA follows: TGCGCCAGCAGCTTGGCTCCAGAAAGCACAGATACGCAGTATTTT. This translates into CASSLAPESTDTQYF. The gene calls are TRBV5-1 and TRBJ2-3; no clear D. The CDR3 is 15 residues long. Germline CDR1 and CDR2: SGHRS and YFSETQ. Deletions cut 0 bases from V and 0 bases from J, with 8 bases between.

This chain joins TRBV6-5 and TRBJ2-6; D may be TRBD1 (6 bases). Germline CDR1 reads MNHEY; CDR2 reads SVGAGI. The CDR3 spans 15 residues. V was shortened by 6 bases and J by 2 bases, with 11 bases between the two germline ends. The CDR3 here is CASSPRTAGANVLTF. In DNA form, the CDR3 reads TGTGCCAGCAGCCCTAGGACAGCTGGGGCCAACGTCCTGACTTTC.

The V and J genes are TRBV10-3 and TRBJ2-6; the match to TRBD1 covers 7 bases. This CDR3 has 16 amino acids. J was trimmed by 0 bases and V by 6 bases; bases with no gene match: 5. Germline V CDR1 and CDR2: ENHRY, SYGVKD. The DNA of the CDR3 is TGTGCCATCAGGGAGGACAGGATCTCTGGGGCCAACGTCCTGACTTTC. The encoded protein is CAIREDRISGANVLTF.

The genes are TRBV14 and TRBJ2-5; D not resolved. Germline-derived CDR1 and CDR2 are SGHDN and FVKESK. This CDR3 has 13 amino acids. The V gene lost 1 base and the J gene lost 6 bases, with 9 bases spanning the gap. CDR3 sequence (DNA): TGTGCCAGCAGCCAAGCCTGGGATCAGACCCAGTACTTC. This translates into CASSQAWDQTQYF. The whole variable domain, remainder taken from reference TRBV14 and TRBJ2-5, is EAGVTQFPSHSVIEKGQTVTLRCDPISGHDNLYWYRRVMGKEIKFLLHFVKESKQDESGMPNNRFLAERTGGTYSTLKVQPAELEDSGVYFCASSQAWDQTQYFGPGTRLLVL.

The rearrangement joins TRBV30 to TRBJ2-2, with TRBD1 as a possible D gene (6 bases). The CDR3 totals 16 residues. CDR1 and CDR2 (germline): GTSNPN, SVGIG (reference sequence). The ends were cut back, 0 bases at V and 6 bases at J, with 17 bases in the middle. CDR3 sequence: CAWSVWGRGYAGELFF. The CDR3 nucleotides are TGTGCCTGGAGTGTATGGGGCAGGGGCTATGCCGGGGAGCTGTTTTTT.

Only one count was recorded for this clone. V gene TRBV15 combines with J gene TRBJ2-2; no reliable D call. V was trimmed by 0 bases and J by 5 bases, leaving 7 bases between them. The CDR3 has 14 amino acids. Per germline, CDR1 LNHNV and CDR2 YYDKDF (reference sequence). The CDR3 here is CATSRDKSTGELFF. CDR3 bases: TGTGCCACCAGCAGAGATAAGAGTACCGGGGAGCTGTTTTTT.

This chain joins TRBV5-1 and TRBJ2-1; D might be TRBD2 (6 bases). Germline CDR1 is SGHRS and CDR2 is YFSETQ. Trimming took off 0 bases at V and 10 bases at J, with 14 bases between the two ends. The CDR3 totals 14 residues. CDR3 coding DNA: TGCGCCAGCAGCTTGGCCGGCGGGACGGGGGAGCAGTTCTTC. Translation gives CASSLAGGTGEQFF.

The table lists this clone with a few counts. V usage is TRBV9 and J usage is TRBJ1-5; 12 nucleotides match TRBD1. Germline CDR1 reads SGDLS; CDR2 reads YYNGEE. The length of the CDR3 is 16 residues. J gave up 6 bases and V 0 bases, and 4 bases lay outside the gene matches. The CDR3: CASSVGDRGQGQPQHF. The CDR3 DNA reads as TGTGCCAGCAGCGTAGGGGACAGGGGGCAGGGTCAGCCCCAGCATTTT.

The chain links TRBV14 to TRBJ2-1, with 7 bases lining up with TRBD1. V gave up 4 bases and J gave up 4 bases; unmatched junction bases: 10. In germline, CDR1 is SGHDN, CDR2 FVKESK. The CDR3 extends over 16 amino acids. The CDR3 sequence: CASSPPTGRRYNEQFF. The CDR3 DNA reads TGTGCCAGCAGCCCGCCGACAGGGCGACGATACAATGAGCAGTTCTTC.

The chain carries TRBV5-1 and TRBJ2-7; D possibly corresponds to TRBD1 (6 bases). Germline CDR1 is SGHRS and CDR2 is YFSETQ. The V and J ends lost 0 bases and 5 bases respectively, with 12 bases between them. This CDR3 spans 14 amino acids. The CDR3 DNA follows: TGCGCCAGCAGCTTGGTTGGGGGCCGGGACGAGCAGTACTTC. Protein product: CASSLVGGRDEQYF.

V is TRBV30 and J is TRBJ1-2; D is undetermined. Germline lookup yields CDR1 GTSNPN and CDR2 SVGIG (reference sequence). This CDR3 comprises 14 residues. Trimming took off 0 bases at V and 4 bases at J, with 12 bases between the two ends. In DNA, the CDR3 is TGTGCCTGGAGTGTGGGGTTACAGCCCTATGGCTACACCTTC. It translates to CAWSVGLQPYGYTF.

The V and J genes are TRBV5-1 and TRBJ2-1; D remains ambiguous. V lost 0 bases and J 0 bases, leaving 4 bases between the germline ends. The CDR3 is 14 amino acids. CDR1 and CDR2 (germline): SGHRS, YFSETQ. CDR3 in amino acids: CASSLDSSYNEQFF. CDR3 coding DNA: TGCGCCAGCAGCTTGGATTCCTCCTACAATGAGCAGTTCTTC.

This chain joins TRBV11-1 and TRBJ2-2; D is undetermined. Germline assignment: CDR1 SGHAT and CDR2 FQDESV (reference sequence). The CDR3 loop spans 13 amino acids. V lost 3 bases and J 2 bases, leaving 4 bases between the germline ends. CDR3 region: CASSFFNTGELFF. CDR3 bases: TGTGCCAGCAGCTTTTTTAACACCGGGGAGCTGTTTTTT.

The chain recombines TRBV18 with TRBJ2-7; 10 bases align to TRBD1. This CDR3 region has 16 residues. The germline V gene has CDR1 KGHSH and CDR2 LQKENI. Germline trimming cut 3 bases from V and 1 base from J; bases unmatched to any gene: 6. The DNA for the CDR3 is TGTGCCAGCTCACCTAGCTCGGGACAGGGGTCCTACGAGCAGTACTTC. Encoded protein: CASSPSSGQGSYEQYF.

The V gene is TRBV5-4, the J gene TRBJ2-1, with D perhaps being TRBD1 or TRBD2 (7 bases each). With 4 bases removed from V and 7 bases from J, the gap between germline ends came to 21 bases. The CDR3 loop spans 16 amino acids. The V gene's germline CDR1 is SGHNT and CDR2 YYREEE (reference sequence). The CDR3 DNA is TGTGCCAGCAGCCAAAATCGGTACAGGGGAGGGAATGAGCAGTTCTTC. Protein sequence: CASSQNRYRGGNEQFF.

The chain couples TRBV5-4 to TRBJ2-1, with a possible D match to TRBD2 (6 bases). Germline assignment: CDR1 SGHNT and CDR2 YYREEE (reference sequence). V lost 3 bases, J lost 4 bases, and 11 bases lay in between. This CDR3 region has 14 residues. CDR3 amino acids: CASSSSSAYNEQFF. The CDR3 DNA follows: TGTGCCAGCAGCTCCTCTAGCGCGTACAATGAGCAGTTCTTC.

The rearrangement joins TRBV5-4 to TRBJ2-1; 7 nucleotides match TRBD2. The CDR3 has 13 residues. CDR1 SGHNT and CDR2 YYREEE come from the germline V gene (reference sequence). The ends lost 6 bases at V and 7 bases at J; junction bases unmatched: 7. The CDR3 loop is CASIPGGGNEQFF. CDR3 bases: TGTGCCAGCATTCCGGGAGGTGGGAATGAGCAGTTCTTC.

V and J are TRBV7-9 and TRBJ2-5, with D tentatively TRBD2 (5 bases). V lost 7 bases, J lost 4 bases, and 13 bases lay in between. The CDR3 has 13 residues. Germline-derived CDR1 and CDR2 are SEHNR and FQNEAQ (reference sequence). The CDR3 DNA is TGTGCCAGCACCGACTACGATCTAGAGACCCAGTACTTC. It encodes CASTDYDLETQYF. The full variable domain, in which reference TRBV7-9 and TRBJ2-5 provide the parts outside the CDR3, is DTGVSQNPRHKITKRGQNVTFRCDPISEHNRLYWYRQTLGQGPEFLTYFQNEAQLEKSRLLSDRFSAERPKGSFSTLEIQRTEQGDSAMYLCASTDYDLETQYFGPGTRLLVL.